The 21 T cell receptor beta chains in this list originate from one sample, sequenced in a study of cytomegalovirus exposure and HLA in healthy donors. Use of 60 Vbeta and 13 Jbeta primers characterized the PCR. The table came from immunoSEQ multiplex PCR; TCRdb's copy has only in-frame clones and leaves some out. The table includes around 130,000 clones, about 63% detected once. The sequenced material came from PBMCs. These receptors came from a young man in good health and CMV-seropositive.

The CDR3: CASSLGTGVWAQPQHF. DNA for the CDR3: TGTGCCAGCAGTTTAGGGACAGGGGTGTGGGCTCAGCCCCAGCATTTT. The rearrangement joins TRBV28 to TRBJ1-5; 10 bases fit TRBD1. The V gene's germline CDR1 is MDHEN and CDR2 SYDVKM. The ends lost 2 bases at V and 6 bases at J; junction bases unmatched: 7. The CDR3 spans 16 residues.

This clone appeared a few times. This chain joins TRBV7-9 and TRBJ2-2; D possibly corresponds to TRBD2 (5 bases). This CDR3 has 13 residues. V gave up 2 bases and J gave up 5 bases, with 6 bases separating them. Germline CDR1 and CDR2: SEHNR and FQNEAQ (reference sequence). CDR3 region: CASSLSGTGELFF. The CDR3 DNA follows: TGTGCCAGCAGCTTATCGGGGACCGGGGAGCTGTTTTTT.

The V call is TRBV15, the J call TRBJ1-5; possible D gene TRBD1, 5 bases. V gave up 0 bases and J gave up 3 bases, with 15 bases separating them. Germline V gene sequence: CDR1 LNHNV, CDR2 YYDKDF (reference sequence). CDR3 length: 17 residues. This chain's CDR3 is CATSRDDRQHFNQPQHF. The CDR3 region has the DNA TGTGCCACCAGCAGAGATGATCGACAGCACTTCAATCAGCCCCAGCATTTT. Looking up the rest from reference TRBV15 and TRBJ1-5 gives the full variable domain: DAMVIQNPRYQVTQFGKPVTLSCSQTLNHNVMYWYQQKSSQAPKLLFHYYDKDFNNEADTPDNFQSRRPNTSFCFLDIRSPGLGDTAMYLCATSRDDRQHFNQPQHFGDGTRLSIL.

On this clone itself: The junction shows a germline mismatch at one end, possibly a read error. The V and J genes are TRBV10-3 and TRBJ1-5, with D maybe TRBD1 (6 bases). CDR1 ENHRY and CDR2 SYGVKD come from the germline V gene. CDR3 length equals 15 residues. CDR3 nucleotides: TGTGCCAGCAGTCACCGGACAGTTGGGGATCAGCCCCAGCATTTT. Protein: CASSHRTVGDQPQHF.

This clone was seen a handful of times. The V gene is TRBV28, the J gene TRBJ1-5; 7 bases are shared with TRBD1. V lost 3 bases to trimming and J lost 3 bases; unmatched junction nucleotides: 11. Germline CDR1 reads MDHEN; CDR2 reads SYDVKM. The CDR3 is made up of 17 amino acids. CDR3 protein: CASSLARGMGNNQPQHF. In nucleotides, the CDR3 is TGTGCCAGCAGTTTGGCCAGGGGGATGGGGAACAATCAGCCCCAGCATTTT.

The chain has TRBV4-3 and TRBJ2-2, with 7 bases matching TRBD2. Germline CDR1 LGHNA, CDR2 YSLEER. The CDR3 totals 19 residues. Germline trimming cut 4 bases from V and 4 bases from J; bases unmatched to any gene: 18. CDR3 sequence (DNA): TGCGCCAGCAGCCTAACATTGGCTTGGCGGGAGATTGGCACCGGGGAGCTGTTTTTT. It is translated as CASSLTLAWREIGTGELFF.

The DNA of the CDR3 is TGTGCCAGCAGCCCTACAGGGGGAAGCAATCAGCCCCAGCATTTT. Its protein is CASSPTGGSNQPQHF. The rearrangement links TRBV28 to TRBJ1-5; 8 nucleotides agree with TRBD1. V was pared by 6 bases and J by 1 base, with 5 bases of the junction left unmatched. The CDR3 extends over 15 amino acids. Germline CDR1 reads MDHEN; CDR2 reads SYDVKM.

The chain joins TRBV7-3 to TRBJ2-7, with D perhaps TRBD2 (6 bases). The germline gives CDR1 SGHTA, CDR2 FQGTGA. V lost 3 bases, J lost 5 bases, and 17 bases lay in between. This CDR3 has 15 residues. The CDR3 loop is CASSFFGGGGDEQYF. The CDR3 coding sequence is TGTGCCAGCAGCTTCTTCGGGGGAGGAGGAGACGAGCAGTACTTC.

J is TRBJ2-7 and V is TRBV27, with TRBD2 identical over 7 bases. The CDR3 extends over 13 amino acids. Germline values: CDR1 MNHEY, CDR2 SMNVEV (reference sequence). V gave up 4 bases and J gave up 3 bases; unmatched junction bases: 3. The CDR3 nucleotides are TGTGCCAGCAGTTCGGGACTACTCTACGAGCAGTACTTC. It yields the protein CASSSGLLYEQYF.

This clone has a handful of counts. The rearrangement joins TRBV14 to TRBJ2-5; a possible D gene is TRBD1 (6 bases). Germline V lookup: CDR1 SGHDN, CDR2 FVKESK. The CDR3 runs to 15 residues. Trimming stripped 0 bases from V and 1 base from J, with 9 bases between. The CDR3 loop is CASSQDYRAQETQYF. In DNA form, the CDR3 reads TGTGCCAGCAGCCAAGATTACAGGGCCCAAGAGACCCAGTACTTC.

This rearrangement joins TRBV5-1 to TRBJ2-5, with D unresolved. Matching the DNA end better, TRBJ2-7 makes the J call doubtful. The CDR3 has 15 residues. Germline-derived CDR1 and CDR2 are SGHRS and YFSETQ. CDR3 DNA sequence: TGCGCCAGCAGCTTGGCGTCGGTTGGGGCCTACGAGCAGTACTTC. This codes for CASSLASVGAYEQYF.

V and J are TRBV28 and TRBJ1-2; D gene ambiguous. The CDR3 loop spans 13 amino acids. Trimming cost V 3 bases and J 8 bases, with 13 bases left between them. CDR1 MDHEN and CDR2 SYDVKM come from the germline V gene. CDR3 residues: CASSLRSSRGYTF. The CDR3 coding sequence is TGTGCCAGCAGTTTGAGATCCTCGCGGGGCTACACCTTC.

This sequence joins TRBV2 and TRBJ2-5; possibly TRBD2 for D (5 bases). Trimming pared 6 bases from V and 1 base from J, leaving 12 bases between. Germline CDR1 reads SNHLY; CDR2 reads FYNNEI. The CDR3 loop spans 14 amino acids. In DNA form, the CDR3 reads TGTGCCAGCAGGAGGTCTGGACTCCAAGAGACCCAGTACTTC. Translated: CASRRSGLQETQYF.

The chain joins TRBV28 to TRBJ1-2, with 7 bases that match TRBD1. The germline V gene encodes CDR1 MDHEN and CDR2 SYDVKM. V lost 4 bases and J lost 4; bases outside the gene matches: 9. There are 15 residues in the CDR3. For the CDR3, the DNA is TGTGCCAGCAGTTCTCCAGGGGGACAGTTCTATGGCTACACCTTC. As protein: CASSSPGGQFYGYTF.

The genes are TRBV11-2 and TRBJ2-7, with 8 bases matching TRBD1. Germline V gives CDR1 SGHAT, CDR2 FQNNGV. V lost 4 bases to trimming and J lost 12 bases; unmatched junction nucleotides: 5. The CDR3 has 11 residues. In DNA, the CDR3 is TGTGCCAGCAGCTCCGGAGGGACAGGGTACTTC. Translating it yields CASSSGGTGYF.

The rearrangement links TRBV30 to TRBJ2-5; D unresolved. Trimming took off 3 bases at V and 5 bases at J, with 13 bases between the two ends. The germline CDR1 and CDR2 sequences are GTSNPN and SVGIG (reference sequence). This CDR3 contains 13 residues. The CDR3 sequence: CAWSGSELETQYF. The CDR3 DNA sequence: TGTGCCTGGAGCGGATCGGAGTTGGAGACCCAGTACTTC.

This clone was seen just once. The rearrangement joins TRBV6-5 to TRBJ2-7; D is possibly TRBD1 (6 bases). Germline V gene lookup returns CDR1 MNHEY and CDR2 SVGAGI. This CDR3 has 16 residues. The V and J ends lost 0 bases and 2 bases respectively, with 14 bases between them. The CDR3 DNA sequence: TGTGCCAGCAGTTACTCGCCGGCAGGGACAACCTACGAGCAGTACTTC. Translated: CASSYSPAGTTYEQYF.

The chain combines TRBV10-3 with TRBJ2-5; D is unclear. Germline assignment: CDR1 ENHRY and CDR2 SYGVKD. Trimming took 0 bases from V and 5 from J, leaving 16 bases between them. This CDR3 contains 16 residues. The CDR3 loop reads CAISESVSLSSETQYF. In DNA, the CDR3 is TGTGCCATCAGTGAGTCGGTATCTCTAAGTTCGGAGACCCAGTACTTC.

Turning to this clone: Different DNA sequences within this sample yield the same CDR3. Here the CDR3 reads CASSPDRAPGELFF. The CDR3 DNA reads TGTGCCAGTAGCCCGGACAGGGCTCCCGGGGAGCTGTTTTTT. The chain links TRBV19 to TRBJ2-2; 8 bases line up with TRBD1. Germline values: CDR1 LNHDA, CDR2 SQIVND (reference sequence). This CDR3 has 14 amino acids. V lost 6 bases to trimming and J lost 6 bases; unmatched junction nucleotides: 6.

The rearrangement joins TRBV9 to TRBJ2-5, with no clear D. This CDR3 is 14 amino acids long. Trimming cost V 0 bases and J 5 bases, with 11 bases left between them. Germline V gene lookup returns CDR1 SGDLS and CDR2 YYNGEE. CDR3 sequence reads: CASSVAPLLETQYF. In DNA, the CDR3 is TGTGCCAGCAGCGTAGCCCCCCTGTTGGAGACCCAGTACTTC.

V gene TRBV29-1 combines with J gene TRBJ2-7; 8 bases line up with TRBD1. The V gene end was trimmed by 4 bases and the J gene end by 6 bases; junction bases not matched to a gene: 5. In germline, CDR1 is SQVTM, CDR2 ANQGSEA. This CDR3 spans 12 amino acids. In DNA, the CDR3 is TGCAGCGTTGCCAGGGGGACAGGCGAGCAGTACTTC. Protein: CSVARGTGEQYF.